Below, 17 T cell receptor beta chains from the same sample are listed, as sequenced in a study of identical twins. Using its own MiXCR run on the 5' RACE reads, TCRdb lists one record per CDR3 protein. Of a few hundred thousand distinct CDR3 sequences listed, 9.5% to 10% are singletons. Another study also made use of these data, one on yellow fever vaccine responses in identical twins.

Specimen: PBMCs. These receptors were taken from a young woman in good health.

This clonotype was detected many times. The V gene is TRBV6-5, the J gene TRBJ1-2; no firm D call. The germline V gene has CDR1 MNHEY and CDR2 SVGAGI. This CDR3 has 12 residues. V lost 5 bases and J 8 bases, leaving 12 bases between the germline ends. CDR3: CASSPRGEGYTF. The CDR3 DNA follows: TGTGCCAGCAGTCCCCGGGGTGAAGGCTACACCTTC.

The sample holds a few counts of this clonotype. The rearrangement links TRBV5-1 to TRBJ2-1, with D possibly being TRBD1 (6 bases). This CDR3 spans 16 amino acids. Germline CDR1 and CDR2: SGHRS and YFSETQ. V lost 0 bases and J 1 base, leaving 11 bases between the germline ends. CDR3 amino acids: CASSLAGRGSYNEQFF. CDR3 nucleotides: TGCGCCAGCAGCTTGGCGGGCAGGGGTTCCTACAATGAGCAGTTCTTC.

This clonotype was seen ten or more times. The CDR3 DNA reads as TGTGCCAGCAGTCCGGACAGGTGGAACATTCAGTACTTC. It is translated as CASSPDRWNIQYF. V is TRBV12-3 or TRBV12-4 and J is TRBJ2-4, with 7 bases fitting TRBD1. Trimming cost V 5 bases and J 7 bases; bases outside gene matches: 5. The CDR3 runs 13 residues.

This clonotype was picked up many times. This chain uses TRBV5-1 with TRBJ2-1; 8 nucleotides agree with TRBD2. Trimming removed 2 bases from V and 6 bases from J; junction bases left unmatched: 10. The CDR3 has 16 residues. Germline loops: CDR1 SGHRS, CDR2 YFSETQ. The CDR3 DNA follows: TGCGCCAGCAGCTTCCACACTAGCGGAACATTCAATGAGCAGTTCTTC. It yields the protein CASSFHTSGTFNEQFF.

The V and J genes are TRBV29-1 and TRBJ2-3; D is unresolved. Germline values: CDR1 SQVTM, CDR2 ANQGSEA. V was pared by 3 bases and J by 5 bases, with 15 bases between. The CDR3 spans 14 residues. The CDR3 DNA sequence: TGCAGCGTTGAGGTAGCCTTACACCAAGATACGCAGTATTTT. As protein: CSVEVALHQDTQYF.

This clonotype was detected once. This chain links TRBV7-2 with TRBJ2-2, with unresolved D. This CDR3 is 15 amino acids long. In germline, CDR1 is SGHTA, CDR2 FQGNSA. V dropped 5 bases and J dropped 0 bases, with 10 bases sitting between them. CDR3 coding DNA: TGTGCCAGCAGCGCACAGAATTCGAACACCGGGGAGCTGTTTTTT. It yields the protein CASSAQNSNTGELFF.

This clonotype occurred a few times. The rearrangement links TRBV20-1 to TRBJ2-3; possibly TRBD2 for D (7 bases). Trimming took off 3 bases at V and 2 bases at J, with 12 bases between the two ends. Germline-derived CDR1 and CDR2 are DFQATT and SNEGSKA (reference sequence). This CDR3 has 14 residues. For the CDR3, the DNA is TGCAGTGCTAGCGGGGGGCCTCTCACAGATACGCAGTATTTT. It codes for CSASGGPLTDTQYF.

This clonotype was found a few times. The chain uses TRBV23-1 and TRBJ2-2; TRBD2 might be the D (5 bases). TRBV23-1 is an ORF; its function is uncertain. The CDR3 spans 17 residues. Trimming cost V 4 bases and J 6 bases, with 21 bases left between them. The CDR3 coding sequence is TGCGCCAGCAGTCCCCTGGGCGTTCGGGGAGTGGCCGGGGAGCTGTTTTTT. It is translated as CASSPLGVRGVAGELFF.

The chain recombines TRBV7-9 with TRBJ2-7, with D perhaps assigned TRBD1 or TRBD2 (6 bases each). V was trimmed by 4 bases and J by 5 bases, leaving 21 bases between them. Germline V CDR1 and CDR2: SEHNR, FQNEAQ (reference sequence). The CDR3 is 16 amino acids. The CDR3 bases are TGTGCCAGCAGCTGGACCGGGGGCAACGGGCTTGACGAGCAGTACTTC. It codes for CASSWTGGNGLDEQYF.

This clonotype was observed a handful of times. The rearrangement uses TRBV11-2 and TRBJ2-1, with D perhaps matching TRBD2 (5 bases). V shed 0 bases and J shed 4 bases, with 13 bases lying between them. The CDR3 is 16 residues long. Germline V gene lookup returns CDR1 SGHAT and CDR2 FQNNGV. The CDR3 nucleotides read TGTGCCAGCAGCTTAGATTGGGAGTATCCATACAATGAGCAGTTCTTC. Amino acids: CASSLDWEYPYNEQFF.

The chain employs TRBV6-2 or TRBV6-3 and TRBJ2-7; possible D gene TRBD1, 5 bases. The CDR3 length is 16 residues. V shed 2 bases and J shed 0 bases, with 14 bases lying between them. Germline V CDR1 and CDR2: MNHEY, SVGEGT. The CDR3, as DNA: TGTGCCAGCAGTTACCAATACACGGACAACTCCTACGAGCAGTACTTC. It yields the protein CASSYQYTDNSYEQYF.

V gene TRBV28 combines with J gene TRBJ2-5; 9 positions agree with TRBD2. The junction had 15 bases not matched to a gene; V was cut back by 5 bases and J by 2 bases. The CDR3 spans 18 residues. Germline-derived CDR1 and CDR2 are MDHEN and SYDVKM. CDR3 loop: CASSPTRLAVRTQETQYF. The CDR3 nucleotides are TGTGCCAGCAGTCCCACCCGACTAGCGGTTCGAACTCAAGAGACCCAGTACTTC.

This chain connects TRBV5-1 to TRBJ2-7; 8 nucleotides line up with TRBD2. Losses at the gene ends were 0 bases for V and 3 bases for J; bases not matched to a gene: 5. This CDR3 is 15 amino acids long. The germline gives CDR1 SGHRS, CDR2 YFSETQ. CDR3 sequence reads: CASSLGAGAFYEQYF. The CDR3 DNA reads TGCGCCAGCAGCTTGGGAGCGGGGGCCTTCTACGAGCAGTACTTC. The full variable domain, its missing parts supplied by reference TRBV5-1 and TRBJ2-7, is KAGVTQTPRYLIKTRGQQVTLSCSPISGHRSVSWYQQTPGQGLQFLFEYFSETQRNKGNFPGRFSGRQFSNSRSEMNVSTLELGDSALYLCASSLGAGAFYEQYFGPGTRLTVT.

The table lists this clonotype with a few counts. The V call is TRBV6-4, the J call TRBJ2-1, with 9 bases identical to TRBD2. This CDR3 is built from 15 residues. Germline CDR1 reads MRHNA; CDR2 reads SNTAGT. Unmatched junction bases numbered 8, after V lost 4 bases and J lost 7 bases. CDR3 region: CASSVIAGVKNEQFF. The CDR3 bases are TGTGCCAGCAGTGTAATAGCGGGAGTTAAGAATGAGCAGTTCTTC.

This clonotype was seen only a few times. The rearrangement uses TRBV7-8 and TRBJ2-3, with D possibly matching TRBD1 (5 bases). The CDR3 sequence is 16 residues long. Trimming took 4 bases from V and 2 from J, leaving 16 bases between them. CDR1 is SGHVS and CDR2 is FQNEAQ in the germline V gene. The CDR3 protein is CASSSRANWDTDTQYF. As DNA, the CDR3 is TGTGCCAGCAGCTCCAGGGCCAACTGGGACACAGATACGCAGTATTTT.

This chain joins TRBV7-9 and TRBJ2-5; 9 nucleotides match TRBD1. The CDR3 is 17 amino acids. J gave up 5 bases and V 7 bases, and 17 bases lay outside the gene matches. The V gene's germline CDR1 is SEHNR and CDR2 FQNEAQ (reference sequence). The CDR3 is CASTRRSSTGGGETQYF. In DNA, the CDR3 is TGTGCCAGCACCAGGAGGAGCTCAACAGGGGGCGGTGAGACCCAGTACTTC.

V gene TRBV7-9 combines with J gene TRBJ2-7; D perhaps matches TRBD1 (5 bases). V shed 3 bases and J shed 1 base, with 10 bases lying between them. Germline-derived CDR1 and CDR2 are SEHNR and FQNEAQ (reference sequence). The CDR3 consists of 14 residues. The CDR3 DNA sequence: TGTGCCAGCAGCTTCCCAGGGCGATCCTACGAGCAGTACTTC. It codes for CASSFPGRSYEQYF.